This TCR beta chain was observed in a study of cytomegalovirus exposure and HLA in healthy donors. General observations from the study: When analyzed later, a missense DCLRE1C variant was found to be linked to TCR beta V- and J-gene trimming. Earlier findings revealed that most TCR beta V segments proved productive either about 87% or about 30% of the time. Presence/absence results assume similar sequencing depth per donor, which may not hold.

60 Vbeta and 13 Jbeta primers were used in PCR. Only in-frame clones appear in the TCRdb table, and some are missing; sequencing was by immunoSEQ multiplex PCR. The table records some 140,000 clones, 75% to 90% of them present only once. Trimming stripped 1 base from V and 0 bases from J, with 7 bases between. Germline CDR1 is MGHRA and CDR2 is YSYEKL. The CDR3 contains 15 residues. This clone has more than one count but fewer than ten. Its antigen is unknown. Healthy bone marrow donors made up the donors. Source material: PBMCs. This receptor was obtained from a woman aged 25 to 39 in good health and CMV-seropositive. This chain links TRBV4-1 with TRBJ1-3; D gene unclear. CDR3 region: CASSQGVVSGNTIYF. CDR3 nucleotide sequence: TGCGCCAGCAGCCAAGGAGTCGTCTCTGGAAACACCATATATTTT.